This TCR beta chain appears in the sequencing data of a study of T cells in Graves' hyperthyroidism and ophthalmopathy. This clonotype has more than one count but fewer than ten. Its matching antigen is unknown. Investigators excluded patients with uncontrolled infection, other autoimmune disease, pregnancy or lactation. The sample of blood was obtained at first hyperthyroidism diagnosis (before any ophthalmopathy symptoms). General study results and limits: A model of 13 V-J features distinguished ophthalmopathy from stable hyperthyroidism.

Regions amplified from RNA transcripts were the TCR beta CDR3 regions. In the first-round RT-PCR of the TCR CDR3, the HTBI primer set was used. A single record per CDR3 protein comes from TCRdb applying MiXCR to the multiplex PCR reads. Counted here are 130,000 to 150,000 distinct CDR3 sequences, roughly a fifth occurring once; the ten biggest clones make up around 69%. The CDR3 runs to 14 residues. The germline CDR1 and CDR2 sequences are SGHRS and YFSETQ. Trimming shortened V by 5 bases and J by 1 base, and 12 bases separated the two germline ends. The rearrangement links TRBV5-1 to TRBJ1-1; no clear D gene. The clonotype was recovered from a woman aged 50 to 60 with Graves' hyperthyroidism that later progressed to Graves' ophthalmopathy. Input material: blood. CDR3 residues: CASSSRQANTEAFF. The CDR3 DNA sequence: TGCGCCAGCAGTTCCCGACAAGCGAACACTGAAGCTTTCTTT.